The clone carrying this T cell receptor (beta chain) turned up a few times. The data belong to a study of blood T cell repertoires in COVID-19. Across the whole study: From the United States, Italy and Spain came samples of acute and convalescent COVID-19. The cDNA or gDNA used as material had been derived from T cells, B-cell-depleted T cells, or PBMCs.

Source study methods: Amplified reference gene primers provided the basis for estimating nucleated cell counts. Some clones are missing from TCRdb's copy, which holds only in-frame ones; the method was immunoSEQ multiplex PCR. The V and J calls and clone size were taken over from that table, and D and trimming were inferred from the DNA. Of some 140,000 clones listed, approximately 80% are singletons. The CDR3 length is 16 residues. J gave up 2 bases and V 7 bases, and 13 bases lay outside the gene matches. Germline CDR1 and CDR2: SEHNR and FQNEAQ (reference sequence). V usage is TRBV7-9 and J usage is TRBJ2-7, with 8 bases identical to TRBD2. Input material: peripheral blood. The clonotype originates from a man older than 75 with acute or convalescent COVID-19. CDR3 nucleotide sequence: TGTGCCAGCACCATGGTCAGCGGGGGCCAAACCTACGAGCAGTACTTC. It specifies CASTMVSGGQTYEQYF.